A selection of T cell receptor beta chains follows, all from one sample in a study of T-cell reconstitution after alpha-beta-depleted transplantation in children. TCRdb passed the PCR reads through MiXCR, listing each CDR3 protein once. The top ten hold approximately 14% of the sample, which has 600,000 or so distinct CDR3 sequences, more than 20% seen once. Sample: PBMCs, mostly from graft donor cells, taken 360 days after TCRalphabeta/CD19-depleted stem cell transplant. The receptors shown here come from a boy under two years old who had a stem cell transplant for acute myeloid leukemia, so the T cells may come from the graft donor. CDR3s include the opening cysteine and the closing phenylalanine or tryptophan. A D gene is named only where the DNA matches it firmly. Some rows have no size entry. The others give once, few or many, or a class for an expanded clone.

CDR3nt: TGCAGTGCAAACGATTGGCTTGGCACAGATACGCAGTATTTT
CDR3aa: CSANDWLGTDTQYF
v_gene: TRBV20-1
d_gene: NA
len: 14
abundance: NA
j_gene: TRBJ2-3

CDR3nt: TGTGCCAGCAGTCTACGACTTGTCACTGAAGCTTTCTTT
CDR3aa: CASSLRLVTEAFF
v_gene: TRBV12-3/TRBV12-4
d_gene: NA
len: 13
abundance: many
j_gene: TRBJ1-1

CDR3nt: TGCAGTGCTCCCAAACCGTTCTCTGGAAACACCATATATTTT
CDR3aa: CSAPKPFSGNTIYF
v_gene: TRBV20-1
d_gene: NA
len: 14
abundance: NA
j_gene: TRBJ1-3

CDR3nt: TGCAGTGCGAGACAGGTATCAACGGACGAGCAGTACTTC
CDR3aa: CSARQVSTDEQYF
v_gene: TRBV20-1
d_gene: NA
len: 13
abundance: few
j_gene: TRBJ2-7

CDR3nt: TGTGCCAGCAGCTTATTAGGTTCTGCCTACAATGAGCAGTTCTTC
CDR3aa: CASSLLGSAYNEQFF
v_gene: TRBV7-9
d_gene: NA
len: 15
abundance: many
j_gene: TRBJ2-1

CDR3nt: TGTGCCAGCATGGGGGCGCGTAATTCACCCCTCCACTTT
CDR3aa: CASMGARNSPLHF
v_gene: TRBV12-3/TRBV12-4
d_gene: NA
len: 13
abundance: many
j_gene: TRBJ1-6

CDR3nt: TGTGCCAGCAGCCTTCCCGTGGGCGGCTACACCTTC
CDR3aa: CASSLPVGGYTF
v_gene: TRBV7-8
d_gene: NA
len: 12
abundance: NA
j_gene: TRBJ1-2

CDR3nt: TGTGCCAGCGGGAGCTTGAACACTGAAGCTTTCTTT
CDR3aa: CASGSLNTEAFF
v_gene: TRBV6-5
d_gene: NA
len: 12
abundance: NA
j_gene: TRBJ1-1

CDR3nt: TGTGCCAGCAGCGTAGACGGAAAACTCACCGGGGAGCTGTTTTTT
CDR3aa: CASSVDGKLTGELFF
v_gene: TRBV9
d_gene: NA
len: 15
abundance: NA
j_gene: TRBJ2-2

CDR3nt: TGTGCCAGCAGCCAAAGACAAAACGAGCAGTACTTC
CDR3aa: CASSQRQNEQYF
v_gene: TRBV4-2
d_gene: NA
len: 12
abundance: many
j_gene: TRBJ2-7

CDR3nt: TGTGCCAGCAGCTTAGAAAGCCAGCGGGGGTACGAGCAGTACTTC
CDR3aa: CASSLESQRGYEQYF
v_gene: TRBV7-2
d_gene: TRBD2
len: 15
abundance: NA
j_gene: TRBJ2-7

CDR3nt: TGTGCCAGCAGTTTAATAGGGGGTGGGGAGACCCAGTACTTC
CDR3aa: CASSLIGGGETQYF
v_gene: TRBV12-3/TRBV12-4
d_gene: NA
len: 14
abundance: many
j_gene: TRBJ2-5

CDR3nt: TGCAGTGCTAGACCGGATTTGAACACTGAAGCTTTCTTT
CDR3aa: CSARPDLNTEAFF
v_gene: TRBV20-1
d_gene: NA
len: 13
abundance: NA
j_gene: TRBJ1-1

CDR3nt: TGTGCCAGCAGCCAAATCCCCGGGAGGGCCCTACACAATGAGCAGTTCTTC
CDR3aa: CASSQIPGRALHNEQFF
v_gene: TRBV14
d_gene: TRBD2
len: 17
abundance: NA
j_gene: TRBJ2-1

CDR3nt: TGCAGTGCTAGAGGCAGACTAGCGCAAGAGACCCAGTACTTC
CDR3aa: CSARGRLAQETQYF
v_gene: TRBV20-1
d_gene: TRBD2
len: 14
abundance: many
j_gene: TRBJ2-5

CDR3nt: TGCAGTGCTTCCCGCGTAGGGGGTAATCAGCCCCAGCATTTT
CDR3aa: CSASRVGGNQPQHF
v_gene: TRBV20-1
d_gene: NA
len: 14
abundance: few
j_gene: TRBJ1-5

CDR3nt: TGCAGTGCTAGTGTCAGTAGTCGGGAGACCCAGTACTTC
CDR3aa: CSASVSSRETQYF
v_gene: TRBV20-1
d_gene: NA
len: 13
abundance: many
j_gene: TRBJ2-5

CDR3nt: TGTGCCAGCAGCGGAGGGACAGGGGGGACCTACGAGCAGTACTTC
CDR3aa: CASSGGTGGTYEQYF
v_gene: TRBV7-8
d_gene: TRBD1
len: 15
abundance: many
j_gene: TRBJ2-7

CDR3nt: TGCAGCGTTGGGACTAGCGGGGGGGCCAGGGATACGCAGTATTTT
CDR3aa: CSVGTSGGARDTQYF
v_gene: TRBV29-1
d_gene: TRBD2
len: 15
abundance: NA
j_gene: TRBJ2-3

CDR3nt: TGTGCCAGCAGCTTCTGGGTCAGGGCTACGGAGACCCAGTACTTC
CDR3aa: CASSFWVRATETQYF
v_gene: TRBV11-2
d_gene: NA
len: 15
abundance: few
j_gene: TRBJ2-5

CDR3nt: TGTGCCAGCAGTTTCTCCGCGGGTCAAGCTTTCTTT
CDR3aa: CASSFSAGQAFF
v_gene: TRBV12-3/TRBV12-4
d_gene: NA
len: 12
abundance: few
j_gene: TRBJ1-1

CDR3nt: TGTGCCAGCCGTGGCAGGTCCTCAAGCTACGAGCAGTACTTC
CDR3aa: CASRGRSSSYEQYF
v_gene: TRBV27
d_gene: NA
len: 14
abundance: NA
j_gene: TRBJ2-7

CDR3nt: TGTGCCAGCAGTCAAGCGGGGGCGGACCAGCAGTACTTC
CDR3aa: CASSQAGADQQYF
v_gene: TRBV27
d_gene: TRBD2
len: 13
abundance: NA
j_gene: TRBJ2-7

CDR3nt: TGTGCCAGCAGTTACGGTCTCGAGGGCTACACCTTC
CDR3aa: CASSYGLEGYTF
v_gene: TRBV6-6
d_gene: NA
len: 12
abundance: few
j_gene: TRBJ1-2